Below are 10 T cell receptor beta chains sequenced from a single sample in a study of response to subunit inactivated influenza vaccine. From the RT-PCR reads, TCRdb called clonotypes with MiXCR, one entry per CDR3 protein. The sample includes fewer than 250,000 distinct CDR3 sequences, around 15% seen only once; the top ten take roughly 25%. The sample in question was CD8+ T cells sorted from PBMCs, obtained 4 to 6 days after vaccination. The receptor set was obtained from a man in his fifties or sixties who received an inactivated influenza vaccine.

This clonotype was detected a few times. V gene TRBV25-1 combines with J gene TRBJ2-5; 7 bases agree with TRBD1. Germline CDR1 MGHDK, CDR2 SYGVNS. With V trimmed by 5 bases and J by 7 bases, 4 bases remained unmatched. CDR3 length equals 12 residues. Here the CDR3 DNA reads TGTGCCAGCAGTCGGGACAGCGGGACCCAGTACTTC. This encodes CASSRDSGTQYF.

This clonotype was observed a handful of times. The V call is TRBV6-1, the J call TRBJ2-3; 16 nucleotides line up with TRBD2. The CDR3 extends over 18 amino acids. The germline gives CDR1 MNHNS, CDR2 SASEGT. The V gene end was trimmed by 5 bases and the J gene end by 3 bases; junction bases not matched to a gene: 8. The CDR3 sequence: CASSQTPGLAGGTDTQYF. CDR3 sequence (DNA): TGTGCCAGCAGTCAGACCCCGGGACTAGCGGGGGGGACAGATACGCAGTATTTT.

The rearrangement links TRBV6-1 to TRBJ2-4, with D tentatively TRBD1 (5 bases). The germline V and J ends were trimmed by 5 bases and 6 bases, with 14 bases remaining between them. CDR3 size: 14 residues. Per the germline V gene, CDR1 is MNHNS and CDR2 is SASEGT. The CDR3: CASSPQGIANIQYF. The CDR3 region has the DNA TGTGCCAGCAGTCCCCAGGGTATAGCAAACATTCAGTACTTC.

In its sample, this clonotype was seen a few times. The rearrangement joins TRBV20-1 to TRBJ2-1; a weak D match, TRBD2 (6 bases). The germline V and J ends were trimmed by 0 bases and 2 bases, with 14 bases remaining between them. CDR1 and CDR2 (germline): DFQATT, SNEGSKA (reference sequence). CDR3 length: 16 residues. In DNA form, the CDR3 reads TGCAGTGCTAGAGATCTGGCGGGGCTAGCCTACAATGAGCAGTTCTTC. Translating gives CSARDLAGLAYNEQFF.

A few counts support this clonotype. V is TRBV4-1 and J is TRBJ1-2; unclear D gene. Trimming shortened V by 0 bases and J by 6 bases, and 17 bases separated the two germline ends. Per the germline V gene, CDR1 is MGHRA and CDR2 is YSYEKL. The CDR3 has 16 amino acids. The CDR3 is CASSQEWALLVDGYTF. The CDR3 DNA reads TGCGCCAGCAGCCAAGAGTGGGCGCTCCTCGTGGATGGCTACACCTTC.

V gene TRBV3-1 combines with J gene TRBJ2-2; tentative D call: TRBD1 (5 bases). Trimming left V 0 bases short and J 6 bases short, with 11 bases between. CDR1 and CDR2 (germline): LGHDT, YNNKEL (reference sequence). This CDR3 contains 15 residues. The CDR3 nucleotides read TGTGCCAGCAGCCAAGATCGGTGGGGCCCCGGGGAGCTGTTTTTT. Translation gives CASSQDRWGPGELFF.

This clonotype turned up a few times. A read error may produce the germline difference seen at one junction end. CDR3 sequence (DNA): TGCAGTGTTAGACCTAGCGGATCCTACGAGCAGTACTTC. This encodes CSVRPSGSYEQYF. The chain has TRBV20-1 and TRBJ2-7, with 7 bases identical to TRBD2. Germline CDR1 DFQATT, CDR2 SNEGSKA (reference sequence). The CDR3 consists of 13 residues.

This clonotype has only one observation. The CDR3, as DNA: TGTGCCAGCAGCGCGCCCGGGACAGGGGGTTCCTACGAGCAGTACTTC. It yields the protein CASSAPGTGGSYEQYF. The J gene is TRBJ2-7, the V gene TRBV7-9; 11 bases agree with TRBD1. Trimming removed 5 bases from V and 1 base from J; junction bases left unmatched: 7. This CDR3 is built from 16 residues. CDR1 SEHNR and CDR2 FQNEAQ come from the germline V gene (reference sequence).

This clonotype came up a few times. The V call is TRBV4-3, the J call TRBJ2-2; 8 positions match TRBD2. CDR3 size: 15 residues. V lost 4 bases to trimming and J lost 7 bases; unmatched junction nucleotides: 8. Per germline, CDR1 LGHNA and CDR2 YSLEER. Here the CDR3 DNA reads TGCGCCAGCAGCCCAATGGCGGGGGGCATCGGGGAGCTGTTTTTT. Translated: CASSPMAGGIGELFF.

This clonotype appeared many times. The J gene is TRBJ2-1, the V gene TRBV7-9, with TRBD2 matching over 12 bases. The germline V gene has CDR1 SEHNR and CDR2 FQNEAQ (reference sequence). J lost 5 bases, V lost 7 bases, and 9 bases had no gene match. This CDR3 has 16 residues. The CDR3 is CASILAGGPWDNEQFF. The CDR3 DNA sequence: TGTGCCAGCATCCTAGCGGGAGGGCCTTGGGACAATGAGCAGTTCTTC. Complete variable domain (other parts from reference TRBV7-9 and TRBJ2-1): DTGVSQNPRHKITKRGQNVTFRCDPISEHNRLYWYRQTLGQGPEFLTYFQNEAQLEKSRLLSDRFSAERPKGSFSTLEIQRTEQGDSAMYLCASILAGGPWDNEQFFGPGTRLTVL.